This TCR beta chain appears in the sequencing data of a study of blood T cell repertoires in COVID-19. About the study: Samples came from the United States, Italy and Spain, spanning acute and convalescent COVID-19. The cDNA or gDNA used as material had been derived from T cells, B-cell-depleted T cells, or PBMCs.

Per the study methods: Reference gene primer amplification in the assay estimated nucleated cell counts. Sequenced by immunoSEQ multiplex PCR; TCRdb stores in-frame clones only, minus some. The DNA gave D and trimming, while V, J and clone size come from that table. The profile shows about 59,000 clones, around 85% of them singletons. Germline CDR1 is LNHDA and CDR2 is SQIVND (reference sequence). The CDR3 consists of 14 residues. V was trimmed by 6 bases and J by 4 bases, leaving 12 bases between them. The specimen was peripheral blood. The chain uses TRBV19 and TRBJ1-4, with D unclear. This sequence originates from a human donor in a cohort sampled during active COVID-19. Here the CDR3 DNA reads TGTGCCAGTAGGGTGACGGGGAGTAATGAAAAACTGTTTTTT. Protein product: CASRVTGSNEKLFF.